Presented here are 6 T cell receptor beta chains from one specimen sequenced in a study of post-analysis software for immune sequencing data. These receptors' targets are unknown. The study, taken as a whole, reports: Five TRBV segments, TRBV5-6, TRBV5-1 and TRBV20-1 among them, were found more frequent in patients than controls.

Each TCR beta cDNA library carried unique molecular identifiers. One entry per CDR3 protein, called by TCRdb with MiXCR from the PCR reads. The repertoire holds hundreds of thousands of distinct CDR3 sequences, with 25% to 30% as singletons. Input material: blood. These receptors were collected from a girl aged 10 to 17 with multiple sclerosis.

The chain recombines TRBV15 with TRBJ2-3, with D uncertain. The CDR3 is made up of 16 amino acids. Trimming left V 4 bases short and J 2 bases short, with 16 bases between. CDR1 LNHNV and CDR2 YYDKDF come from the germline V gene (reference sequence). The CDR3 sequence is CATSKPMPGNTDTQYF. CDR3 DNA sequence: TGTGCCACCAGCAAACCGATGCCCGGAAACACAGATACGCAGTATTTT.

The chain combines TRBV27 with TRBJ1-2; no clear D. There are 16 residues in the CDR3. The germline V and J ends were trimmed by 5 bases and 4 bases, with 20 bases remaining between them. The germline CDR1 and CDR2 sequences are MNHEY and SMNVEV (reference sequence). The CDR3 is CASSPLIASHVYGYTF. The CDR3 DNA is TGTGCCAGCAGTCCCCTAATAGCCAGCCACGTCTATGGCTACACCTTC.

V is TRBV4-1 and J is TRBJ1-4; no definite D call. CDR1 and CDR2 (germline): MGHRA, YSYEKL. The ends were cut back, 0 bases at V and 4 bases at J, with 15 bases in the middle. The CDR3 runs 17 residues. The CDR3 DNA is TGCGCCAGCAGCCAAGAGGAGGGCACCCATATTAATGAAAAACTGTTTTTT. It codes for CASSQEEGTHINEKLFF.

This clonotype has just a few counts. V is TRBV3-1 and J is TRBJ1-1; D perhaps matches TRBD1 (5 bases). The CDR3 totals 16 residues. Trimming removed 4 bases from V and 4 bases from J, with 19 bases in between. Germline CDR1 reads LGHDT; CDR2 reads YNNKEL (reference sequence). The CDR3: CASSPQPFGGFTEAFF. DNA for the CDR3: TGTGCCAGCAGCCCCCAACCGTTCGGGGGTTTCACTGAAGCTTTCTTT.

The CDR3 DNA reads TGTGCCACCAGGGGCAGGGGGCGTGAGACCCAGTACTTC. It yields the protein CATRGRGRETQYF. The rearrangement links TRBV28 to TRBJ2-5, with 8 nucleotides matching TRBD1. V shed 10 bases, J shed 5 bases, and the junction held 9 bases outside the gene matches. Per the germline V gene, CDR1 is MDHEN and CDR2 is SYDVKM. The CDR3 is made up of 13 amino acids.

This rearrangement joins TRBV7-9 to TRBJ1-1; no clear D. Germline CDR1 reads SEHNR; CDR2 reads FQNEAQ (reference sequence). V was trimmed by 8 bases and J by 0 bases, leaving 7 bases between them. This CDR3 has 12 amino acids. The CDR3 sequence: CASWELNTEAFF. The CDR3 bases are TGTGCCAGCTGGGAGTTGAACACTGAAGCTTTCTTT.